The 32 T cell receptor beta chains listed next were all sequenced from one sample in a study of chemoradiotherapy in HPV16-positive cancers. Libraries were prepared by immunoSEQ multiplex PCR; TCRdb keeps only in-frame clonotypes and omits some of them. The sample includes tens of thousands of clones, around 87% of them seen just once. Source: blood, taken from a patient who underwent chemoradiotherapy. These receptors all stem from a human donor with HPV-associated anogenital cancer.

The CDR3 sequence is CASSLAGNHQPQHF. The CDR3 region has the DNA TGTGCCAGCAGTTTAGCAGGGAACCATCAGCCCCAGCATTTT. The V and J genes are TRBV28 and TRBJ1-5; D might be TRBD1 (5 bases). There are 14 residues in the CDR3. Germline CDR1 and CDR2: MDHEN and SYDVKM. The germline V and J ends were trimmed by 2 bases and 5 bases, with 10 bases remaining between them.

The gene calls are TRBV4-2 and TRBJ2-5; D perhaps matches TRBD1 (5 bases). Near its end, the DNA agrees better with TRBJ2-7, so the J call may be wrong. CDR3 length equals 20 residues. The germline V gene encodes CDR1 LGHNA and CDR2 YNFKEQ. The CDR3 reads CASSQDLGRGEVRRRYEQYF. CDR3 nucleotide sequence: TGTGCCAGCAGCCAAGATCTAGGTAGGGGCGAAGTCCGGCGTCGCTACGAGCAGTACTTC.

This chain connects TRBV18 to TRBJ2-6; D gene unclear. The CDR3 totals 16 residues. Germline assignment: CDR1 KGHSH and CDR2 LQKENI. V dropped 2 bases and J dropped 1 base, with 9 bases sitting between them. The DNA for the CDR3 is TGTGCCAGCTCACCAAGGAGTGGGTCTGGGGCCAACGTCCTGACTTTC. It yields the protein CASSPRSGSGANVLTF.

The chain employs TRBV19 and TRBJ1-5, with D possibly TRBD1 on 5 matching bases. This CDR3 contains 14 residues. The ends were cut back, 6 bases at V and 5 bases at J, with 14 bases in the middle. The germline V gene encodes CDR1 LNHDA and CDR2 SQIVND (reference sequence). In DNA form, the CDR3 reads TGTGCCAGTAGAGTAGGTGGGACTGATCAGCCCCAGCATTTT. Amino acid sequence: CASRVGGTDQPQHF.

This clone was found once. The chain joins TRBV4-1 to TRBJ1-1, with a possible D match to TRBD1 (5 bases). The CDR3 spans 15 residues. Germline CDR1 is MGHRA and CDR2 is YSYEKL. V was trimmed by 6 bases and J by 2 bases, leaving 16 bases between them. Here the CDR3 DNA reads TGCGCCAGCAGAAGAGGGGAAGGGGCTAACACTGAAGCTTTCTTT. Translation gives CASRRGEGANTEAFF.

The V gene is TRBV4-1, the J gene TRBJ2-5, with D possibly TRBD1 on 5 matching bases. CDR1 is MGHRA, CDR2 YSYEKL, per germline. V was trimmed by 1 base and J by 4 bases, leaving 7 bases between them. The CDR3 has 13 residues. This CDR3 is CASSQARVETQYF. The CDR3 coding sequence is TGCGCCAGCAGCCAAGCCAGGGTAGAGACCCAGTACTTC.

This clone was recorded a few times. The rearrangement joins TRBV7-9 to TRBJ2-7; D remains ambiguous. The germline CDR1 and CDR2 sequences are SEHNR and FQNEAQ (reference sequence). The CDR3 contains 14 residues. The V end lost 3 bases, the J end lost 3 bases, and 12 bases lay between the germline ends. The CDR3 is CASSLPGRDYEQYF. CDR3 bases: TGTGCCAGCAGCTTGCCAGGAAGGGACTACGAGCAGTACTTC.

As DNA, the CDR3 is TGTGCCAGTAGTATAATCGGCTATGGCTACACCTTC. Its translation is CASSIIGYGYTF. The chain is built from TRBV19 and TRBJ1-2, with unresolved D. Trimming left V 2 bases short and J 4 bases short, with 5 bases between. Germline V lookup: CDR1 LNHDA, CDR2 SQIVND (reference sequence). This CDR3 is built from 12 residues.

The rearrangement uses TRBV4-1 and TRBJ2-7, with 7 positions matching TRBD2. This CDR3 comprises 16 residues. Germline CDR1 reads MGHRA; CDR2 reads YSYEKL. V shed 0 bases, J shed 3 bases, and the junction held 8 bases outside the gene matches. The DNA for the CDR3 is TGCGCCAGCAGCCAAGAAAAGGCGGGGGTTAGCTACGAGCAGTACTTC. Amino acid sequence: CASSQEKAGVSYEQYF.

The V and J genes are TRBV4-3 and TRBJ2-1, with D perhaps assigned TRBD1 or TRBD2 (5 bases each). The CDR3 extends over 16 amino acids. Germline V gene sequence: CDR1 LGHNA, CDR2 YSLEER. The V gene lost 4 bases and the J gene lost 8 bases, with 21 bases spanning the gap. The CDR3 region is CASSPQEEGSWHEQFF. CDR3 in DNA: TGCGCCAGCAGCCCCCAGGAAGAGGGGTCTTGGCATGAGCAGTTCTTC.

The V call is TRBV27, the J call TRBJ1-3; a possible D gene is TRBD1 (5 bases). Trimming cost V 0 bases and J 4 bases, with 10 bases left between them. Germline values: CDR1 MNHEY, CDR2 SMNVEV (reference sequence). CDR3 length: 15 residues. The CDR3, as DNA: TGTGCCAGCAGTTTATCGACGGGGCTAGGAAACACCATATATTTT. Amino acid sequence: CASSLSTGLGNTIYF.

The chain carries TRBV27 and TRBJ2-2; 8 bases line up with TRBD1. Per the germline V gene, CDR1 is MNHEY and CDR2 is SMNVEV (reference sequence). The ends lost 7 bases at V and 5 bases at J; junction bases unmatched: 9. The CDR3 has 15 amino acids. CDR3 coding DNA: TGTGCCAGCATGGAGACAGGGGCGGCTACCGGGGAGCTGTTTTTT. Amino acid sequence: CASMETGAATGELFF.

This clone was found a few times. CDR3 region: CASSRGTADEQYF. The DNA for the CDR3 is TGTGCCAGCAGCCGGGGGACAGCGGACGAGCAGTACTTC. This chain connects TRBV11-3 to TRBJ2-7; TRBD1 might be the D (7 bases). The CDR3 is 13 amino acids. Germline V lookup: CDR1 SGHNT, CDR2 YENEEA. Trimming took 5 bases from V and 5 from J, leaving 13 bases between them.

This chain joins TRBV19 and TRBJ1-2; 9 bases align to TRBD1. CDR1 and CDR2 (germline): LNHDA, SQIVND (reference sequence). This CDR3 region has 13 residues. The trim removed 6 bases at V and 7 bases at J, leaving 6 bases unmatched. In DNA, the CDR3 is TGTGCCAGTAGAAGGACAGGGGAGAGTGGCTACACCTTC. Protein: CASRRTGESGYTF.

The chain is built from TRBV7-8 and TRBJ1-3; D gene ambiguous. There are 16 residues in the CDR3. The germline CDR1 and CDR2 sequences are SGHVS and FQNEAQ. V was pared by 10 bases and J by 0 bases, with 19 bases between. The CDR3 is CATNRGRLPSGNTIYF. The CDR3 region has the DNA TGTGCCACCAACAGAGGTCGGCTCCCCTCTGGAAACACCATATATTTT. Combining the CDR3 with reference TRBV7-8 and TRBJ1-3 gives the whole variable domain GAGVSQSPRYKVAKRGQDVALRCDPISGHVSLFWYQQALGQGPEFLTYFQNEAQLDKSGLPSDRFFAERPEGSVSTLKIQRTQQEDSAVYLCATNRGRLPSGNTIYFGEGSWLTVV.

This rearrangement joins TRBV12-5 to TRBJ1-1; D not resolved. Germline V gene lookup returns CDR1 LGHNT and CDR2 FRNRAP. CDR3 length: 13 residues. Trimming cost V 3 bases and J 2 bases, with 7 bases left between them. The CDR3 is CASGFAVNTEAFF. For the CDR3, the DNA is TGTGCTAGTGGTTTCGCAGTCAACACTGAAGCTTTCTTT.

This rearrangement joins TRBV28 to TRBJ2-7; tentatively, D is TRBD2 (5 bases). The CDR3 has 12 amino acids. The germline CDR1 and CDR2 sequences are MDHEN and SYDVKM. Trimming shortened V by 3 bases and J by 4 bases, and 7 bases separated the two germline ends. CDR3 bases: TGTGCCAGCAGTTTGGAGGTTTACGAGCAGTACTTC. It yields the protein CASSLEVYEQYF.

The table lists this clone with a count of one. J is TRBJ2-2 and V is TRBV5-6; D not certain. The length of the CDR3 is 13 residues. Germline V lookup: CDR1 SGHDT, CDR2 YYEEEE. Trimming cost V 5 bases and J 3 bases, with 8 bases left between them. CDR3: CASRRTHTGELFF. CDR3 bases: TGTGCCAGCAGACGAACTCACACCGGGGAGCTGTTTTTT.

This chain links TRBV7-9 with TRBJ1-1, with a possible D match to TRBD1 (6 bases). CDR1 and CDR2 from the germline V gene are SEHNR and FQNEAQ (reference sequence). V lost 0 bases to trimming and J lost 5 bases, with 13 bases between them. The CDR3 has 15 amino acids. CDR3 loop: CASSLALGARTEAFF. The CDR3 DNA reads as TGTGCCAGCAGCTTAGCTCTGGGGGCAAGGACTGAAGCTTTCTTT.

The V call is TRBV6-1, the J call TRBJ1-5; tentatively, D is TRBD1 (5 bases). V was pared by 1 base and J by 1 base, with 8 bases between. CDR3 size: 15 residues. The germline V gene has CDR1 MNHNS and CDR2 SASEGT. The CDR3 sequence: CASSEVGGSNQPQHF. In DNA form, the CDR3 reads TGTGCCAGCAGTGAAGTTGGGGGAAGCAATCAGCCCCAGCATTTT.

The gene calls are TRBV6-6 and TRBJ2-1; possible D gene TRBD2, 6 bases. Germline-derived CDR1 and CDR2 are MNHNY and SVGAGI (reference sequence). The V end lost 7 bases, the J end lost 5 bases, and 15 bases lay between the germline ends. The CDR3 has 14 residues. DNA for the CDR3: TGTGCCAGCACCCTAGGAGGGGTGGACAATGAGCAGTTCTTC. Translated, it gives CASTLGGVDNEQFF.

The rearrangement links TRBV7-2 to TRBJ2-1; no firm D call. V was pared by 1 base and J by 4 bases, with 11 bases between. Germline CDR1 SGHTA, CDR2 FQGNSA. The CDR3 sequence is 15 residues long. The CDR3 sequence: CASSLGRLGYNEQFF. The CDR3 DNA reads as TGTGCCAGCAGCTTAGGCAGGCTCGGTTACAATGAGCAGTTCTTC.

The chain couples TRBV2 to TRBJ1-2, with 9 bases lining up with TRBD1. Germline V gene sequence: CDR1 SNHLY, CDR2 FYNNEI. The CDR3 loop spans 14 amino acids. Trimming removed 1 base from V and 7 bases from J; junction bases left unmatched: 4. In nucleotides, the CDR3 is TGTGCCAGCAGTGAAGGGGACAGGGTGTCTGGCTACACCTTC. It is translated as CASSEGDRVSGYTF.

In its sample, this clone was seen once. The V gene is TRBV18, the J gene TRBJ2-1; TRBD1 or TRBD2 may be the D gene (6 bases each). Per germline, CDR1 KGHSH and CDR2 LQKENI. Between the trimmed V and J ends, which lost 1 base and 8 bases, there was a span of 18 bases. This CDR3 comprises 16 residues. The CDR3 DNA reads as TGTGCCAGCTCACCACGAGGGGGGCCCCCATCGGATGAGCAGTTCTTC. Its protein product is CASSPRGGPPSDEQFF.

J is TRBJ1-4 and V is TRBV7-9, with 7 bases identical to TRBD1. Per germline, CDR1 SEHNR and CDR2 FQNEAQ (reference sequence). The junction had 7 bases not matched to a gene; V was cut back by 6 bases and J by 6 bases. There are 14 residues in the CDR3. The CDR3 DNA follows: TGTGCCAGCAGTTCCAAGGGGGCCGATGAAAAACTGTTTTTT. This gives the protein CASSSKGADEKLFF.

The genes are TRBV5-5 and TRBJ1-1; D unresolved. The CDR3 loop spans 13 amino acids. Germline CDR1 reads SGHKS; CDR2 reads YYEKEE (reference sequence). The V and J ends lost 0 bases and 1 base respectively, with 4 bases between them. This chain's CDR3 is CASSLERNTEAFF. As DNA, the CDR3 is TGTGCCAGCAGCTTGGAACGGAACACTGAAGCTTTCTTT.

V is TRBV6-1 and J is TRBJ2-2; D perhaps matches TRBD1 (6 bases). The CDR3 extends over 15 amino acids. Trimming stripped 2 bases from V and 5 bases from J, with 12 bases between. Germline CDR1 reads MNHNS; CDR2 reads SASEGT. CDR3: CASSERQGWTGELFF. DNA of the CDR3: TGTGCCAGCAGTGAACGTCAGGGGTGGACCGGGGAGCTGTTTTTT.

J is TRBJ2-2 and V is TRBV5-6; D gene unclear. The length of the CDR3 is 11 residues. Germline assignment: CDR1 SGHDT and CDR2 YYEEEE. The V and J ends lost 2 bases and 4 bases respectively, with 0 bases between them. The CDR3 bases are TGTGCCAGCAGCTTCACCGGGGAGCTGTTTTTT. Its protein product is CASSFTGELFF.

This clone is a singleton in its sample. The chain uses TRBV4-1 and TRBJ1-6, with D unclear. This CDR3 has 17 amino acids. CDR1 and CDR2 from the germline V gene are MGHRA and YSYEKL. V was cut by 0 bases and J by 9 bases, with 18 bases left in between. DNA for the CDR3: TGCGCCAGCAGCCAAGATTCATGGCCAACCCCTAGTTCACCCCTCCACTTT. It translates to CASSQDSWPTPSSPLHF.

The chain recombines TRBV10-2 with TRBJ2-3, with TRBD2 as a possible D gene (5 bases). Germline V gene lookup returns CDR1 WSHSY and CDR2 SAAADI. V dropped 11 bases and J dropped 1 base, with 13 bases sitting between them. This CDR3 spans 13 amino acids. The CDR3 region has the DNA TGCGCCTGTGGAGGCGGTCGCACAGATACGCAGTATTTT. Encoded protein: CACGGGRTDTQYF.

CDR3 DNA sequence: TGTGCCAGCTCACCAGACAGTTCAAGCTCCTACGAGCAGTACTTC. Amino acid sequence: CASSPDSSSSYEQYF. This chain links TRBV18 with TRBJ2-7, with D tentatively TRBD1 (5 bases). Germline values: CDR1 KGHSH, CDR2 LQKENI. Trimming left V 2 bases short and J 0 bases short, with 11 bases between. The CDR3 consists of 15 residues.

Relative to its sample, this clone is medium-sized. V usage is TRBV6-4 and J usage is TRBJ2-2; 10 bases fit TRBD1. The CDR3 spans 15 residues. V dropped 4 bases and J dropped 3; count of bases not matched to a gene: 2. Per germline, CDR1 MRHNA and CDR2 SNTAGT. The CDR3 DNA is TGTGCCAGCAGTGCCGGGACAGGGGACACCGGGGAGCTGTTTTTT. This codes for CASSAGTGDTGELFF.